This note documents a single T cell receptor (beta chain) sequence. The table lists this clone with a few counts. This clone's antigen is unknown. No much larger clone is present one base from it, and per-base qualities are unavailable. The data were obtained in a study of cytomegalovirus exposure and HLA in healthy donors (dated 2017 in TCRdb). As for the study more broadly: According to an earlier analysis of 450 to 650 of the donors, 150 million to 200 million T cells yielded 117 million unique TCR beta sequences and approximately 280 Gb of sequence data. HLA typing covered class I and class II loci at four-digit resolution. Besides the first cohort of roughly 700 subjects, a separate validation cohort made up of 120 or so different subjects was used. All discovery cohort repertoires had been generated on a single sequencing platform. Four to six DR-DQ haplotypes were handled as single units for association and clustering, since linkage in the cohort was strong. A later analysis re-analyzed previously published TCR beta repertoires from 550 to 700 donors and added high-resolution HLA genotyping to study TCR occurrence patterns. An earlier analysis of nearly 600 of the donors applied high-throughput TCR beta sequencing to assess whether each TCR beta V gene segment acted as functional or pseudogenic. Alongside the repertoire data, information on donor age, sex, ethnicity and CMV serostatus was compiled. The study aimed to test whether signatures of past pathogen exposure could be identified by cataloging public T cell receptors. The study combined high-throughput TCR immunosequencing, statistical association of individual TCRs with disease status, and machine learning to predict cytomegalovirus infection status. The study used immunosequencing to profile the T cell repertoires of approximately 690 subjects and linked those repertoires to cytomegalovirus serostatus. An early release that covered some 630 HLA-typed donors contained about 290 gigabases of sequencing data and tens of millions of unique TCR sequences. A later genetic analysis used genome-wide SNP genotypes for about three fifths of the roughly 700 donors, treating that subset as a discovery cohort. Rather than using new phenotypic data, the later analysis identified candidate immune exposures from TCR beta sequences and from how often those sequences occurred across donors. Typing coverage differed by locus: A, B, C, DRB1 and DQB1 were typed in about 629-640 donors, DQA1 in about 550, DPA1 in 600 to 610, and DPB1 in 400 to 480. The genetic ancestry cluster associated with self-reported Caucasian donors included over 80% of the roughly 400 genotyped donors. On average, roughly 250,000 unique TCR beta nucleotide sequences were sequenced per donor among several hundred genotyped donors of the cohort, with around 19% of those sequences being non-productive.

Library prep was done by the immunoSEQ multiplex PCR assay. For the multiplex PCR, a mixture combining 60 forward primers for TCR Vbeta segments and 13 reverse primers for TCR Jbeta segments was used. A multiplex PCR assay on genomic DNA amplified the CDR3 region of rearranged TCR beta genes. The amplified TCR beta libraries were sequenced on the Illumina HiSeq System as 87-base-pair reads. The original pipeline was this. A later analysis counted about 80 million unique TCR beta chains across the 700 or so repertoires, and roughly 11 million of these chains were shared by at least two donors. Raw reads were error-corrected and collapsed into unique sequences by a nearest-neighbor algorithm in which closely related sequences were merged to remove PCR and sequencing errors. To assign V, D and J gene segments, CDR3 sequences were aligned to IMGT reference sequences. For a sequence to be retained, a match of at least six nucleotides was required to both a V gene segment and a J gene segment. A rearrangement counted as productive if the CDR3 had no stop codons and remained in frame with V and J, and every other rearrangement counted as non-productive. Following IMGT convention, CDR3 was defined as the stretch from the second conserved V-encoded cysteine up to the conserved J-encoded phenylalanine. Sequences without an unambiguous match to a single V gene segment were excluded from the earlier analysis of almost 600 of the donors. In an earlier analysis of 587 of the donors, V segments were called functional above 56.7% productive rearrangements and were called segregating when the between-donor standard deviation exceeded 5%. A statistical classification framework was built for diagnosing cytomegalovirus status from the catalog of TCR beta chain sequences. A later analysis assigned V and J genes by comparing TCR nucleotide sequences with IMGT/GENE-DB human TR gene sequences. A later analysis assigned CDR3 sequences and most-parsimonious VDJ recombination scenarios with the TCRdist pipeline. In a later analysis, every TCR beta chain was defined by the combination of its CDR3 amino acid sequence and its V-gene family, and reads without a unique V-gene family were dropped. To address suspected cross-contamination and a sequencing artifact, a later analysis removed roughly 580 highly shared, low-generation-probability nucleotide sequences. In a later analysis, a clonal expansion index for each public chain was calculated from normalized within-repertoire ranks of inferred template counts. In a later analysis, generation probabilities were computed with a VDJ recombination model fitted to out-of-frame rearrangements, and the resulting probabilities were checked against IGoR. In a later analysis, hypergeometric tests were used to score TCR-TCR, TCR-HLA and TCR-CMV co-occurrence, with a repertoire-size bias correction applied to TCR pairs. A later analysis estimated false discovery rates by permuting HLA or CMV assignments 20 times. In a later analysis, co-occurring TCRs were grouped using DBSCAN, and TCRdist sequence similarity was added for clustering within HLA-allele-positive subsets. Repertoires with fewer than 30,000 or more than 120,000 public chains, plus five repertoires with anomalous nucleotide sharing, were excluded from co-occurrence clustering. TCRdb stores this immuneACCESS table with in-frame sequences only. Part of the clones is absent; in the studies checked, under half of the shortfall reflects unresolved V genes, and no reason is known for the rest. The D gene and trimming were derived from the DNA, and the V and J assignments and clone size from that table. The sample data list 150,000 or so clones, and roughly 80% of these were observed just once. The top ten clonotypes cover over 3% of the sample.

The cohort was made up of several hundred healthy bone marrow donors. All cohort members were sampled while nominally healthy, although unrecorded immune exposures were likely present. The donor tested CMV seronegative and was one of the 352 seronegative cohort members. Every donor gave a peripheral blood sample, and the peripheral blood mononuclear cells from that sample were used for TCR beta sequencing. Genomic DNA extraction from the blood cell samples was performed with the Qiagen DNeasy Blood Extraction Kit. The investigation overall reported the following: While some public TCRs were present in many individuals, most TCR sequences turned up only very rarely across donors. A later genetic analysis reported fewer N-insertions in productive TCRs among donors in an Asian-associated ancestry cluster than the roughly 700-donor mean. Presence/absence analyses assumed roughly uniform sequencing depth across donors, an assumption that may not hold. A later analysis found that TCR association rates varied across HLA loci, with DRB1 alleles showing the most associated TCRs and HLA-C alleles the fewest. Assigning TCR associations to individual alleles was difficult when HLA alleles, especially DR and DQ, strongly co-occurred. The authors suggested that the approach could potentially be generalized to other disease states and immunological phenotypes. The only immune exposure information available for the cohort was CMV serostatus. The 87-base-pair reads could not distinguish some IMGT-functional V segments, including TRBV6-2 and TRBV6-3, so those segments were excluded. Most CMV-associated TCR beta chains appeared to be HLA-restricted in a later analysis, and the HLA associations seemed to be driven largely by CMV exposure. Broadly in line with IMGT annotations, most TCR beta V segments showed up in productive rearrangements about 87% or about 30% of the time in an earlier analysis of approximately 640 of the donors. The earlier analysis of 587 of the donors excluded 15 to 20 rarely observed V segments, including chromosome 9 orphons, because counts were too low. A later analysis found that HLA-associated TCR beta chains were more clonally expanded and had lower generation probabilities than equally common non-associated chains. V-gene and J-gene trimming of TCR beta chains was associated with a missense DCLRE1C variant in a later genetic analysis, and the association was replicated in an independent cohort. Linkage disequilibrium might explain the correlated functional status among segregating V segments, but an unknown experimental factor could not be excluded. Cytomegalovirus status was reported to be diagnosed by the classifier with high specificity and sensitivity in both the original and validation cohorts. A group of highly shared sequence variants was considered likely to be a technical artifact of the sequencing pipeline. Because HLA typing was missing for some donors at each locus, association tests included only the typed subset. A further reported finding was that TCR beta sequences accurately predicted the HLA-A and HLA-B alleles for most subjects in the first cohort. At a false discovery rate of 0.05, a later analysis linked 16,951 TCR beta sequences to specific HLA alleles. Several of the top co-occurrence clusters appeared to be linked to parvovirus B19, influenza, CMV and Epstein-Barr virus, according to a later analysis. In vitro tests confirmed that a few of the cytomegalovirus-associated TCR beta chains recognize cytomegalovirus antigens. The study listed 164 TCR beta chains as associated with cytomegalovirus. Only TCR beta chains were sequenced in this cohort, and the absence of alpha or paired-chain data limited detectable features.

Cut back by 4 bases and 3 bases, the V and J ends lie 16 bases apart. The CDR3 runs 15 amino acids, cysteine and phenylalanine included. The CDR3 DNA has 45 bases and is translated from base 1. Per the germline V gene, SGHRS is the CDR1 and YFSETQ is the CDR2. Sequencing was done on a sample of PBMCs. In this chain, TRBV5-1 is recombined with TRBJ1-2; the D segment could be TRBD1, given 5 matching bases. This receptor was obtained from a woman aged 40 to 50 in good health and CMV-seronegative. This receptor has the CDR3 CASSPTGPGDYGYTF. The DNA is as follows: TGCGCCAGCAGCCCCACGGGACCGGGAGACTATGGCTACACCTTC.